This T cell receptor beta chain was recorded in a study of metastatic and nonmetastatic thyroid tumors. Study context: Thyroid patients, malignant and benign, had repertoires compared across blood and tumor or nodule tissue.

TCRdb reanalyzed the PCR reads via MiXCR. The profile shows tens of thousands of clones, over 10% of them singletons. Thyroid surgery was preceded by no treatment in any patient. The ends were cut back, 5 bases at V and 5 bases at J, with 9 bases in the middle. There are 12 residues in the CDR3. Germline CDR1 is MNHEY and CDR2 is SVGEGT. This clone was seen only a few times. The antigen is undetermined. Regarding the study as a whole: A significant increase in TCR beta diversity was reportedly seen in malignant thyroid tumors relative to benign nodules, in blood and tumor.

Sequencing used blood. The V and J genes are TRBV6-2 or TRBV6-3 and TRBJ1-2; D is undetermined. The origin of this receptor is a male donor with papillary thyroid cancer or a benign thyroid nodule (not recorded which). Some clones in this sample may be carry-over from other donors' samples. DNA of the CDR3: TGTGCCAGCAGTCCAACTACTTATGGCTACACCTTC. The encoded protein is CASSPTTYGYTF.